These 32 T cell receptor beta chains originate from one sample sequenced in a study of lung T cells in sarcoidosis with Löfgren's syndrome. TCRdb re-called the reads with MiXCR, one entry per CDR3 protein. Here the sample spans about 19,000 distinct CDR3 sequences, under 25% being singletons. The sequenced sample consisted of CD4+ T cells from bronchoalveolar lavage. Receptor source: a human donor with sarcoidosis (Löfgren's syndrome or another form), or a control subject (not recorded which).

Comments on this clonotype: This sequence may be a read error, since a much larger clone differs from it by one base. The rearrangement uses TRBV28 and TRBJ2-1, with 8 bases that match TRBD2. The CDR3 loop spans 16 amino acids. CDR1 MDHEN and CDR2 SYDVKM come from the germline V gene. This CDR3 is CASYPGGGASCNEQFF. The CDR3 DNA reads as TGTGCCAGCTATCCGGGGGGGGGCGCCTCCTGCAATGAGCAGTTCTTC.

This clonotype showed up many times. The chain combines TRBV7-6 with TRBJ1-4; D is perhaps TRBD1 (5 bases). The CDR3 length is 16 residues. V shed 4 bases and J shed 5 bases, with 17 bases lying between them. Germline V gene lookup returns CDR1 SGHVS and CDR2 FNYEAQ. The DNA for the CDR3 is TGTGCCAGCAGCTCGAAAACAGGCGGGAGAAATGAAAAACTGTTTTTT. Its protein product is CASSSKTGGRNEKLFF.

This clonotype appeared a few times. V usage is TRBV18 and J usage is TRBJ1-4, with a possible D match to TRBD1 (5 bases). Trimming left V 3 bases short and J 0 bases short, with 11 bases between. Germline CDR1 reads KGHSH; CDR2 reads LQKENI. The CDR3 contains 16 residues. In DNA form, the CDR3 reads TGTGCCAGCTCACCCGGGACGGCAGCAACTAATGAAAAACTGTTTTTT. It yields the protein CASSPGTAATNEKLFF.

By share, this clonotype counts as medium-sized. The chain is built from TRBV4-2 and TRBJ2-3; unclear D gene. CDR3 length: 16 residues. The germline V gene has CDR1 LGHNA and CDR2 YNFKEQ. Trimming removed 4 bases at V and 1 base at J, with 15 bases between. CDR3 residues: CASSREKGSRTDTQYF. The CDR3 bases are TGTGCCAGCAGCCGAGAAAAGGGTTCCCGCACAGATACGCAGTATTTT.

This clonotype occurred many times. This CDR3 is CASSPGLGSTDTQYF. Written as DNA, the CDR3 is TGTGCCAGCAGCCCGGGACTAGGAAGTACAGATACGCAGTATTTT. J is TRBJ2-3 and V is TRBV12-3 or TRBV12-4, with 8 bases matching TRBD2. The CDR3 totals 15 residues. The V segment lost 6 bases and the J segment 3 bases; nucleotides outside the gene matches: 8.

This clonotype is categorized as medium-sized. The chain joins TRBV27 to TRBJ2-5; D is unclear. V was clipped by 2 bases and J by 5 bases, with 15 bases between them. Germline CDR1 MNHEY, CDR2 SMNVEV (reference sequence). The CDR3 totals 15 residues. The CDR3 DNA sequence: TGTGCCAGCAGTTTACGGCGAGATAGTGTTGAGACCCAGTACTTC. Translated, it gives CASSLRRDSVETQYF.

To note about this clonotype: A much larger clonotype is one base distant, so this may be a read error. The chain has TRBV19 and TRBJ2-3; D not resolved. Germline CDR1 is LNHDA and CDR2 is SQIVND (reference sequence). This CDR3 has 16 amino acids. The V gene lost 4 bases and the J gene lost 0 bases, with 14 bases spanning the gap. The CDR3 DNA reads TGTGCCAGTAGTAAAATCTGGCCCGGAAGCACAGATACGCAGTATTTT. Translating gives CASSKIWPGSTDTQYF.

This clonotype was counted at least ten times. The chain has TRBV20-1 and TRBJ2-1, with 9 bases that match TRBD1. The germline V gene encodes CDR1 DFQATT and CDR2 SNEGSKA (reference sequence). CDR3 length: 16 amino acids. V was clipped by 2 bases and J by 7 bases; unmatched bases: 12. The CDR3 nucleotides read TGCAGTGCTAGATCCTGGTGGGGACAGGGTCGGAATGAGCAGTTCTTC. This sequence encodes CSARSWWGQGRNEQFF.

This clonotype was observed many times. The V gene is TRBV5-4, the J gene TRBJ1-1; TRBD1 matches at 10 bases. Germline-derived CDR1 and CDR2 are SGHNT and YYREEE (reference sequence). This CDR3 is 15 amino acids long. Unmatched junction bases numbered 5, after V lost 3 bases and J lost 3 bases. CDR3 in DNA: TGTGCCAGCAGCTGGAGGGACAGGGGAGACACTGAAGCTTTCTTT. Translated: CASSWRDRGDTEAFF.

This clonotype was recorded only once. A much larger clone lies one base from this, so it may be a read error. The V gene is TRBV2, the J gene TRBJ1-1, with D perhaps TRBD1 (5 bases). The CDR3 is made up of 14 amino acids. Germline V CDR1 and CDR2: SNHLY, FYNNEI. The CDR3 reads CASNEWGRVSEAFF. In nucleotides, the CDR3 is TGTGCCAGCAATGAATGGGGACGGGTGAGTGAAGCTTTCTTT.

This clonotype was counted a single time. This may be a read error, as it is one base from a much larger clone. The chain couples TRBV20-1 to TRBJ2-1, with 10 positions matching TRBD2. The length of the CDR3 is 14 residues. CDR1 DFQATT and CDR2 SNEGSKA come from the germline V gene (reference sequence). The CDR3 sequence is CSATLAGTYNEQSF. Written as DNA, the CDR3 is TGCAGTGCTACACTAGCGGGGACCTACAATGAGCAGTCCTTC.

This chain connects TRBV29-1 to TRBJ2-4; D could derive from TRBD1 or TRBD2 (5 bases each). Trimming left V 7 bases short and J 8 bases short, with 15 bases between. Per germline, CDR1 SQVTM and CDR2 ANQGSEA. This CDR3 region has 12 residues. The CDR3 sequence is CSAYDGTDIQYF. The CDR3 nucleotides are TGCAGCGCTTACGACGGGACGGACATTCAGTACTTC. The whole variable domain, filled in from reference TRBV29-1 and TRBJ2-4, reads SAVISQKPSRDICQRGTSLTIQCQVDSQVTMMFWYRQQPGQSLTLIATANQGSEATYESGFVIDKFPISRPNLTFSTLTVSNMSPEDSSIYLCSAYDGTDIQYFGAGTRLSVL.

CDR3 sequence (DNA): TGTGCCTGGAGTTGGGGGACTAGCGCAGAGACCCAGTACTTC. It translates to CAWSWGTSAETQYF. The chain has TRBV30 and TRBJ2-5; 10 nucleotides align to TRBD2. Germline V gene data show CDR1 as GTSNPN and CDR2 as SVGIG (reference sequence). The CDR3 is 14 amino acids. J gave up 4 bases and V 2 bases, and 4 bases lay outside the gene matches.

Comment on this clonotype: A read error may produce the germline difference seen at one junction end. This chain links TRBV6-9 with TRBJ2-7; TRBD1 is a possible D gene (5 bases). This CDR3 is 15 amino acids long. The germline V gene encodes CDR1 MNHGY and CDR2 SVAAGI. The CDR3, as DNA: TGTGCCACCAGTTCTCCGGTGACAGAAACCTACGAGCAGTACTTC. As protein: CATSSPVTETYEQYF.

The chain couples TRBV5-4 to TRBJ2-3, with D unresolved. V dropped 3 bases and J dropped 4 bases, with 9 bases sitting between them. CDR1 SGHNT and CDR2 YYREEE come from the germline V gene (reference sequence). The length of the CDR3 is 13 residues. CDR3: CASSSNTADTQYF. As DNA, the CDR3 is TGTGCCAGCAGCTCAAACACGGCAGATACGCAGTATTTT.

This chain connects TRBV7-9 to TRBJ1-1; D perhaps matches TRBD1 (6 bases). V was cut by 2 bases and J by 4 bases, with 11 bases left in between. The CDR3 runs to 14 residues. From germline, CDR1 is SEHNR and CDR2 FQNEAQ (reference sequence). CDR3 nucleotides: TGTGCCAGCAGCTTAAACCTCAGGGGCACTGAAGCTTTCTTT. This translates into CASSLNLRGTEAFF.

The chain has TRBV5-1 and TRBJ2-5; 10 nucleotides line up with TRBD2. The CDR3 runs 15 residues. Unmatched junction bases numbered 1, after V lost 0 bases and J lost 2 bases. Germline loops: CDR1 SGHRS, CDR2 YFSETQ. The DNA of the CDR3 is TGCGCCAGCAGCTTGGCTAGCGGGAGTCAAGAGACCCAGTACTTC. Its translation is CASSLASGSQETQYF. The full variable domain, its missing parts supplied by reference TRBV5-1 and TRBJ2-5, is KAGVTQTPRYLIKTRGQQVTLSCSPISGHRSVSWYQQTPGQGLQFLFEYFSETQRNKGNFPGRFSGRQFSNSRSEMNVSTLELGDSALYLCASSLASGSQETQYFGPGTRLLVL.

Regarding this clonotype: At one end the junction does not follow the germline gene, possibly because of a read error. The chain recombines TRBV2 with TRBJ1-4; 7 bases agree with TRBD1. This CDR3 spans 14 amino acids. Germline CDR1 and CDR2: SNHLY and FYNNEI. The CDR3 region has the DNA TGTGCCAGCAGAACCGACAGGGCCCAGGAAAAACTGCTTTTT. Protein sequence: CASRTDRAQEKLLF.

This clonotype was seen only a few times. CDR3 amino acids: CASSLGFNRGYTF. CDR3 DNA sequence: TGTGCCAGCAGTTTAGGCTTCAATCGTGGCTACACCTTC. This chain joins TRBV12-3 or TRBV12-4 and TRBJ1-2; the D is unclear. The CDR3 has 13 residues. The germline V and J ends were trimmed by 1 base and 7 bases, with 10 bases remaining between them.

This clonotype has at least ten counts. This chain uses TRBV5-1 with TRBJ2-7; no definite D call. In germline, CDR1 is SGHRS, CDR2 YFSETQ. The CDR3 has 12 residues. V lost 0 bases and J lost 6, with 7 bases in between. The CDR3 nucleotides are TGCGCCAGCAGCTTGGGACTCTCCGAGCAGTACTTC. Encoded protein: CASSLGLSEQYF.

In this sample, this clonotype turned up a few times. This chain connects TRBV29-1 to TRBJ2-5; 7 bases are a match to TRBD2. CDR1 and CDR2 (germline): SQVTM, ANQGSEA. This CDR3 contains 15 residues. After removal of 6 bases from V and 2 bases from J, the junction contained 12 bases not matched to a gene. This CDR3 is CSVAVGGGYQETQYF. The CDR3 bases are TGCAGCGTAGCGGTTGGGGGAGGGTATCAAGAGACCCAGTACTTC.

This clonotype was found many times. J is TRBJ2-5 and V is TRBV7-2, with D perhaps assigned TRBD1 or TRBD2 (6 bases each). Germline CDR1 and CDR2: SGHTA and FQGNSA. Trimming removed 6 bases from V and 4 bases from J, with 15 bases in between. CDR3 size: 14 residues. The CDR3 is CASRTSQGRETQYF. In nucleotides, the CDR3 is TGTGCCAGCAGAACTAGCCAGGGGCGAGAGACCCAGTACTTC.

CDR3 amino acids: CASSPNSNQPQHF. In DNA, the CDR3 is TGTGCCAGCAGCCCGAACAGCAATCAGCCCCAGCATTTT. This chain joins TRBV9 and TRBJ1-5; D gene ambiguous. The length of the CDR3 is 13 residues. In germline, CDR1 is SGDLS, CDR2 YYNGEE. V was pared by 4 bases and J by 1 base, with 6 bases between.

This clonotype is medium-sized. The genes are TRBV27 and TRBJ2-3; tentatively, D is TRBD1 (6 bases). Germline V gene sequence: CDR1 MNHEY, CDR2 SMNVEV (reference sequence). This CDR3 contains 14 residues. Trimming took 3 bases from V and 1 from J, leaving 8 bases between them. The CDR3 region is CASSFQGRTDTQYF. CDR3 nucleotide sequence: TGTGCCAGCAGTTTCCAGGGGCGCACAGATACGCAGTATTTT.

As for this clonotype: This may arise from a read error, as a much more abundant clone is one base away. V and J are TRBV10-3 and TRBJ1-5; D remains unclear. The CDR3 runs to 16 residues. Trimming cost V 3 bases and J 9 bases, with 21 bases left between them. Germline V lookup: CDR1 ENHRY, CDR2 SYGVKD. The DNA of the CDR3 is TGTGCCATCAGTGAAAGTTTCGGGCCGGATAACGGGCCCCAGCATTTT. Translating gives CAISESFGPDNGPQHF.

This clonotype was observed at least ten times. The CDR3 spells CSARGGLAGTRCYF. The CDR3 DNA is TGCAGTGCTAGAGGAGGACTAGCGGGAACCCGGTGCTATTTT. The chain links TRBV20-1 to TRBJ2-3; 12 nucleotides agree with TRBD2. The junction had 11 bases not matched to a gene; V was cut back by 1 base and J by 15 bases. Germline CDR1 and CDR2: DFQATT and SNEGSKA (reference sequence). This CDR3 spans 14 amino acids.

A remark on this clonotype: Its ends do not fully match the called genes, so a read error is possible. In DNA form, the CDR3 reads TGCGCCAGCAACCACCGGGACAGGAACACCGGGGAGCTGTCTTTT. The encoded protein is CASNHRDRNTGELSF. The rearrangement joins TRBV5-1 to TRBJ2-2; 8 bases line up with TRBD1. The germline V gene encodes CDR1 SGHRS and CDR2 YFSETQ. The CDR3 length is 15 residues.

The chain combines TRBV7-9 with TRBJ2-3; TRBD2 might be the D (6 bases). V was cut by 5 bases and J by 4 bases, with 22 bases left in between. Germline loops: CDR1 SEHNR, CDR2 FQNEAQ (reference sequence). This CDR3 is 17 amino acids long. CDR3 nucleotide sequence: TGTGCCAGCAGCCCGACCCCCCGCCGCGGGGCCCCAGATACGCAGTATTTT. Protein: CASSPTPRRGAPDTQYF. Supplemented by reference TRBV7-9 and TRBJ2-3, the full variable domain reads DTGVSQNPRHKITKRGQNVTFRCDPISEHNRLYWYRQTLGQGPEFLTYFQNEAQLEKSRLLSDRFSAERPKGSFSTLEIQRTEQGDSAMYLCASSPTPRRGAPDTQYFGPGTRLTVL.

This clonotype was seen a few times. CDR3 in amino acids: CASSSLQEMNTEAFF. In DNA form, the CDR3 reads TGTGCCAGCAGCTCCTTACAGGAAATGAACACTGAAGCTTTCTTT. The chain couples TRBV5-4 to TRBJ1-1; the D gene is possibly TRBD1 (5 bases). Trimming took off 3 bases at V and 0 bases at J, with 12 bases between the two ends. The CDR3 runs to 15 residues. Germline CDR1 reads SGHNT; CDR2 reads YYREEE (reference sequence).

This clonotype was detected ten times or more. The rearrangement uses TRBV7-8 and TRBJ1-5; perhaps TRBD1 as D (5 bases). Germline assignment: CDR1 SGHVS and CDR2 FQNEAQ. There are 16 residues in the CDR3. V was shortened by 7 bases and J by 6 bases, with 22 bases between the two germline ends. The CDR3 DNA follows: TGTGCCAGCACCGGACGGGAAGCAGGGCCCCTTCAGCCCCAGCATTTT. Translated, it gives CASTGREAGPLQPQHF.

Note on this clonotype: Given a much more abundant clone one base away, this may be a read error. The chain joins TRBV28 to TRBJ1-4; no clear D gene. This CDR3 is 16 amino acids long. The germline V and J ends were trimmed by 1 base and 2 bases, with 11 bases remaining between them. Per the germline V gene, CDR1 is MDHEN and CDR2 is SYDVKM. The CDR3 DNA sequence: TGTGCCAGCAGTTTATCGATGAGGACGACTAATGAAAAACTGTTTTTT. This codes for CASSLSMRTTNEKLFF.

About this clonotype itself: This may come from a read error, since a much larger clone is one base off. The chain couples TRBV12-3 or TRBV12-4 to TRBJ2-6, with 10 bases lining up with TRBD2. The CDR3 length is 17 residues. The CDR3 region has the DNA TGTGCCAGCAGTTCCCGGACTAGCGGCTCTGGGGCCAACGCCCTGACTTTC. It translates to CASSSRTSGSGANALTF.